The clone carrying this T cell receptor beta chain was seen more than once but under ten times. Different DNA sequences within this sample yield the same CDR3. Produced via immunoSEQ multiplex PCR; TCRdb's table is partial and in-frame only. The data show 75,000 to 90,000 clones, with 65% to 85% seen just once and less than 0.85% held by the top ten. The sample originates from a study of memory CD4+ T cells and cytomegalovirus serostatus. CDR3 length: 12 amino acids. Between the trimmed V and J ends, which lost 3 bases and 3 bases, there was a span of 6 bases. The germline gives CDR1 KGHSH, CDR2 LQKENI. The sort gate was single viable CD3+CD4+CD8-CD45RO+ cells for memory CD4+ T cells.

This clonotype originated in an adult in good health and CMV-seronegative. Sequenced: memory CD4+ T cells from blood. V gene TRBV18 combines with J gene TRBJ2-7; maybe TRBD2 (6 bases). The CDR3 region is CASSPGSYEQYF. The CDR3 DNA reads as TGTGCCAGCTCACCCGGGAGCTACGAGCAGTACTTC.